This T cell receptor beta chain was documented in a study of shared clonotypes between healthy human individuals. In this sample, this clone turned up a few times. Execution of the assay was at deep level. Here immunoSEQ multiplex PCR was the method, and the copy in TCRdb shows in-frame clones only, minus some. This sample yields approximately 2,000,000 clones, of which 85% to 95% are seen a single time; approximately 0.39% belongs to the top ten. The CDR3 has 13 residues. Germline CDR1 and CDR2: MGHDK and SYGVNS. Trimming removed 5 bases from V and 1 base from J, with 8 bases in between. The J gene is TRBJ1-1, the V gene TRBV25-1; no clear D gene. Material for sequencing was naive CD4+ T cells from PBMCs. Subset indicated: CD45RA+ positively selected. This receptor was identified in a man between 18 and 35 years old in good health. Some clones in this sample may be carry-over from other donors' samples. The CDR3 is CASSPPGNTEAFF. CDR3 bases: TGTGCCAGCAGTCCCCCTGGGAACACTGAAGCTTTCTTT. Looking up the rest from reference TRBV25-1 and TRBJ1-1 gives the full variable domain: EADIYQTPRYLVIGTGKKITLECSQTMGHDKMYWYQQDPGMELHLIHYSYGVNSTEKGDLSSESTVSRIRTEHFPLTLESARPSHTSQYLCASSPPGNTEAFFGQGTRLTVV.